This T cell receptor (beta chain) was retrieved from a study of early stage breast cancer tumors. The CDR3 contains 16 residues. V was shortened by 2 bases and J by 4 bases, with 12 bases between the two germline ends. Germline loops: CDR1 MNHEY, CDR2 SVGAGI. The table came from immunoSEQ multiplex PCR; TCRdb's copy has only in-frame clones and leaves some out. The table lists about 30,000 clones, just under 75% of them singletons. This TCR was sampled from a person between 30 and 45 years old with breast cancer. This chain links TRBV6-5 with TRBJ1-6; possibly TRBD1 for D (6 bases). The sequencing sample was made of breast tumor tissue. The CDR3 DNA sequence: TGTGCCAGCAGTTACGGGTCGGGACATTATAATTCACCCCTCCACTTT. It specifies CASSYGSGHYNSPLHF.